These 21 T cell receptor beta chains originate from one sample sequenced in a study of blood T cell repertoires in COVID-19. This table comes from immunoSEQ multiplex PCR, and its TCRdb copy is limited to in-frame clones, with some not included. In the table there are a few hundred thousand clones, around 87% of which are singletons. Specimen: peripheral blood. These receptors originate from a man younger than 30 with active or convalescent COVID-19.

This clone was counted only a few times. The rearrangement links TRBV6-6 to TRBJ1-2; D remains ambiguous. Looked up from germline, CDR1 is MNHNY and CDR2 is SVGAGI (reference sequence). CDR3 length: 15 amino acids. Trimming pared 0 bases from V and 4 bases from J, leaving 12 bases between. In DNA, the CDR3 is TGTGCCAGCAGTTACTCGGTGTCGGACTCCTATGGCTACACCTTC. This sequence encodes CASSYSVSDSYGYTF.

The rearrangement joins TRBV15 to TRBJ1-1, with a tentative D call TRBD1 (6 bases). From germline, CDR1 is LNHNV and CDR2 YYDKDF (reference sequence). This CDR3 spans 15 amino acids. The V end was cut by 0 bases, the J end by 2 bases, with 10 bases between. CDR3 region: CATSRDRGANTEAFF. CDR3 in DNA: TGTGCCACCAGCAGAGATCGGGGGGCTAACACTGAAGCTTTCTTT. Supplemented by reference TRBV15 and TRBJ1-1, the full variable domain reads DAMVIQNPRYQVTQFGKPVTLSCSQTLNHNVMYWYQQKSSQAPKLLFHYYDKDFNNEADTPDNFQSRRPNTSFCFLDIRSPGLGDTAMYLCATSRDRGANTEAFFGQGTRLTVV.

V usage is TRBV5-6 and J usage is TRBJ2-3, with D tentatively TRBD2 (6 bases). Trimming shortened V by 9 bases and J by 0 bases, and 8 bases separated the two germline ends. The CDR3 spans 12 residues. The germline V gene encodes CDR1 SGHDT and CDR2 YYEEEE. Here the CDR3 reads CATGGSTDTQYF. In DNA form, the CDR3 reads TGTGCCACCGGGGGAAGCACAGATACGCAGTATTTT.

This clone appeared a single time. This chain uses TRBV12-3 or TRBV12-4 with TRBJ1-5, with a tentative D call TRBD1 (6 bases). The CDR3 is made up of 13 amino acids. V lost 6 bases to trimming and J lost 2 bases, with 8 bases between them. This chain's CDR3 is CASSQGRNQPQHF. Written as DNA, the CDR3 is TGTGCCAGCAGCCAGGGGCGCAATCAGCCCCAGCATTTT.

The chain couples TRBV4-1 to TRBJ1-4; tentative D call: TRBD1 (5 bases). The V and J ends lost 4 bases and 6 bases respectively, with 18 bases between them. There are 16 residues in the CDR3. The V gene's germline CDR1 is MGHRA and CDR2 YSYEKL. Here the CDR3 DNA reads TGCGCCAGCAGCCCGACACCGGGGGGACGTTATGAAAAACTGTTTTTT. As protein: CASSPTPGGRYEKLFF.

This chain connects TRBV7-6 to TRBJ2-5, with 8 bases fitting TRBD1. This CDR3 contains 15 residues. V shed 3 bases and J 4 bases; nucleotides not matched to a gene: 7. Germline CDR1 SGHVS, CDR2 FNYEAQ. CDR3 in amino acids: CASSFTGTGGETQYF. As DNA, the CDR3 is TGTGCCAGCAGCTTCACCGGGACAGGCGGAGAGACCCAGTACTTC.

The chain employs TRBV27 and TRBJ1-1; 8 bases map to TRBD1. Trimming removed 3 bases from V and 0 bases from J; junction bases left unmatched: 6. Germline values: CDR1 MNHEY, CDR2 SMNVEV (reference sequence). The CDR3 totals 16 residues. CDR3 nucleotide sequence: TGTGCCAGCAGTTTCCGACAGGGGCTAATGAACACTGAAGCTTTCTTT. Translating it yields CASSFRQGLMNTEAFF.

This chain connects TRBV28 to TRBJ2-1, with 10 bases aligning to TRBD2. The CDR3 covers 16 residues. Germline V lookup: CDR1 MDHEN, CDR2 SYDVKM. V gave up 6 bases and J gave up 3 bases; unmatched junction bases: 8. Here the CDR3 reads CASSIWLAGVYNEQFF. DNA of the CDR3: TGTGCCAGCAGCATTTGGCTAGCGGGAGTCTACAATGAGCAGTTCTTC.

The rearrangement uses TRBV4-2 and TRBJ2-1; TRBD2 matches at 11 bases. Germline V gene lookup returns CDR1 LGHNA and CDR2 YNFKEQ. The CDR3 extends over 15 amino acids. The V segment lost 1 base and the J segment 8 bases; nucleotides outside the gene matches: 4. For the CDR3, the DNA is TGTGCCAGCAGCCAAGTACTAGCGGGGGTCTATGAGCAGTTCTTC. Protein: CASSQVLAGVYEQFF.

The chain links TRBV28 to TRBJ2-5, with 10 bases fitting TRBD1. Germline V gene lookup returns CDR1 MDHEN and CDR2 SYDVKM. CDR3 length equals 13 residues. V was clipped by 7 bases and J by 5 bases; unmatched bases: 4. The CDR3 loop reads CASIGTGVETQYF. The CDR3 DNA follows: TGTGCCAGCATTGGGACAGGGGTGGAGACCCAGTACTTC.

The genes are TRBV4-1 and TRBJ1-6, with D hard to call. From germline, CDR1 is MGHRA and CDR2 YSYEKL. The CDR3 has 16 amino acids. V was shortened by 1 base and J by 2 bases, with 9 bases between the two germline ends. The CDR3 loop is CASSQVLGAYNSPLHF. CDR3 in DNA: TGCGCCAGCAGCCAAGTGCTCGGGGCCTATAATTCACCCCTCCACTTT.

The CDR3 nucleotides read TGTGCCAGTAGAAGGACAGCCTCCTACGAGCAGTACTTC. Translation gives CASRRTASYEQYF. The gene calls are TRBV19 and TRBJ2-7; possible D gene TRBD1, 6 bases. Trimming stripped 6 bases from V and 0 bases from J, with 9 bases between. The length of the CDR3 is 13 residues. CDR1 is LNHDA and CDR2 is SQIVND in the germline V gene (reference sequence).

The rearrangement links TRBV6-5 to TRBJ2-5, with 12 bases that match TRBD2. This CDR3 region has 16 residues. Germline assignment: CDR1 MNHEY and CDR2 SVGAGI. J lost 5 bases, V lost 4 bases, and 8 bases had no gene match. The CDR3 DNA follows: TGTGCCAGCAGTTTTCTAGCGGGAGGGCCGGAGGAGACCCAGTACTTC. Translated, it gives CASSFLAGGPEETQYF.

The genes are TRBV15 and TRBJ2-5; the D is unclear. Germline V CDR1 and CDR2: LNHNV, YYDKDF (reference sequence). CDR3 length equals 13 residues. V lost 1 base and J 5 bases, leaving 8 bases between the germline ends. Here the CDR3 reads CATSRGGGETQYF. CDR3 nucleotide sequence: TGTGCCACCAGCAGAGGAGGTGGGGAGACCCAGTACTTC.

In its sample, this clone was seen many times. This chain links TRBV4-1 with TRBJ2-1; 12 nucleotides line up with TRBD2. The V and J ends lost 7 bases and 6 bases, in that order; junction bases with no gene match: 13. The length of the CDR3 is 17 residues. Germline V gene lookup returns CDR1 MGHRA and CDR2 YSYEKL. CDR3 DNA sequence: TGCGCCAGCACCAGGGGGGGACTAGCGGGCTTAGGCAATGAGCAGTTCTTC. Translated, it gives CASTRGGLAGLGNEQFF.

The V gene is TRBV7-9, the J gene TRBJ2-7, with TRBD1 matching 8 bases. V lost 3 bases and J lost 6; bases outside the gene matches: 4. CDR1 and CDR2 from the germline V gene are SEHNR and FQNEAQ (reference sequence). The CDR3 extends over 13 amino acids. CDR3 in DNA: TGTGCCAGCAGCTTGGACAGGGCGGGCGAGCAGTACTTC. Protein sequence: CASSLDRAGEQYF. Using reference TRBV7-9 and TRBJ2-7 for the parts outside the CDR3, the full variable domain is DTGVSQNPRHKITKRGQNVTFRCDPISEHNRLYWYRQTLGQGPEFLTYFQNEAQLEKSRLLSDRFSAERPKGSFSTLEIQRTEQGDSAMYLCASSLDRAGEQYFGPGTRLTVT.

This chain connects TRBV4-1 to TRBJ1-1; D gene uncertain. The CDR3 has 13 residues. The V end was cut by 0 bases, the J end by 2 bases, with 4 bases between. The V gene's germline CDR1 is MGHRA and CDR2 YSYEKL. CDR3 coding DNA: TGCGCCAGCAGCCAAGAATTAAACACTGAAGCTTTCTTT. This encodes CASSQELNTEAFF.

The chain couples TRBV7-9 to TRBJ1-5; TRBD1 might be the D (6 bases). Germline CDR1 SEHNR, CDR2 FQNEAQ (reference sequence). The CDR3 runs to 12 residues. V gave up 5 bases and J gave up 6 bases, with 8 bases separating them. CDR3 protein: CASSTDSQPQHF. The CDR3 DNA reads TGTGCCAGCAGCACGGACAGTCAGCCCCAGCATTTT.

This rearrangement joins TRBV5-5 to TRBJ1-1, with a tentative D call TRBD1 (6 bases). Germline V gives CDR1 SGHKS, CDR2 YYEKEE (reference sequence). This CDR3 has 14 residues. Trimming removed 4 bases at V and 2 bases at J, with 12 bases between. Written as DNA, the CDR3 is TGTGCCAGCAGCCCGCGGACAGAAAACACTGAAGCTTTCTTT. Translating gives CASSPRTENTEAFF.

The chain employs TRBV6-5 and TRBJ1-1, with D possibly being TRBD1 (5 bases). V was cut by 4 bases and J by 1 base, with 10 bases left in between. CDR3 length: 14 amino acids. Germline CDR1 MNHEY, CDR2 SVGAGI. The CDR3 DNA reads TGTGCCAGCAGTTGGCAGGGAGGGAACACTGAAGCTTTCTTT. Its translation: CASSWQGGNTEAFF.

In this sample, this clone turned up once. J is TRBJ2-5 and V is TRBV9; TRBD2 might be the D (8 bases). Trimming pared 0 bases from V and 3 bases from J, leaving 12 bases between. In germline, CDR1 is SGDLS, CDR2 YYNGEE. The CDR3 totals 15 residues. CDR3 residues: CASSVAGGTEETQYF. The CDR3 DNA is TGTGCCAGCAGCGTAGCGGGAGGGACAGAAGAGACCCAGTACTTC.